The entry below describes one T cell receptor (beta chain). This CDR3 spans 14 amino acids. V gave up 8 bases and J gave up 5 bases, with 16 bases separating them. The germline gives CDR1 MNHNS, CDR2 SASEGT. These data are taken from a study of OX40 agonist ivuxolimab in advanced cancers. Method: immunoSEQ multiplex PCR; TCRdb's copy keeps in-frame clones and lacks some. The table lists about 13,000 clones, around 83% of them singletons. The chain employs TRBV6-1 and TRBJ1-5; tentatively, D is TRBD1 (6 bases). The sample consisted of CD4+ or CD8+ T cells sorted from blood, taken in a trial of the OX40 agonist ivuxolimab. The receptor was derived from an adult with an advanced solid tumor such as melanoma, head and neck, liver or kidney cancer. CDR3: CASFTTGTYQPQHF. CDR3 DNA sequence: TGTGCCAGCTTTACAACAGGGACGTATCAGCCCCAGCATTTT.